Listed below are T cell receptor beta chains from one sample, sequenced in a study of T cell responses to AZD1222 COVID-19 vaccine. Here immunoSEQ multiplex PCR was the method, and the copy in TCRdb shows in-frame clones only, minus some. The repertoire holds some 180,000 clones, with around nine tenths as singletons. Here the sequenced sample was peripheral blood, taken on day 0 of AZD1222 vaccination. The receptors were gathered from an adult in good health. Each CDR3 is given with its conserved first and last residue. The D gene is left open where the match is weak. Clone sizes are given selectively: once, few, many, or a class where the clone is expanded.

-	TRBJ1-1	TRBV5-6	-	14	CASSPSRGAYEAFF	TGTGCCAGCAGCCCCAGTCGGGGGGCGTACGAAGCTTTCTTT
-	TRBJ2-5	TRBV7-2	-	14	CASSYLWTQETQYF	TGTGCCAGCAGCTACCTCTGGACCCAAGAGACCCAGTACTTC
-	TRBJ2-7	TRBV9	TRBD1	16	CASSVTPGQGVYEQYF	TGTGCCAGCAGCGTCACCCCGGGACAGGGTGTATACGAGCAGTACTTC
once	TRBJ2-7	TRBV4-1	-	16	CASSQHEGSGSYEQYF	TGCGCCAGCAGCCAGCACGAAGGGTCCGGCTCCTACGAGCAGTACTTC
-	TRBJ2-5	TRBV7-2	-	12	CASSLDLATQYF	TGTGCCAGCAGCTTAGATCTGGCGACCCAGTACTTC
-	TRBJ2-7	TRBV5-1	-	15	CASSSTGSFSYEQYF	TGCGCCAGCAGCTCGACCGGGTCTTTCTCCTACGAGCAGTACTTC
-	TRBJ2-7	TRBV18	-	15	CASSPTSLDRFTRRF	TGTGCCAGCTCACCCACCTCCTTAGACCGATTTACCCGGAGATTC
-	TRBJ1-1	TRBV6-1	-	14	CASSEGLMNTEAFF	TGTGCCAGCAGTGAAGGACTGATGAACACTGAAGCTTTCTTT
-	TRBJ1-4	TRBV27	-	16	CASGLRSRGGNEKLFF	TGTGCCAGCGGCTTGCGATCCCGGGGGGGAAATGAAAAACTGTTTTTT
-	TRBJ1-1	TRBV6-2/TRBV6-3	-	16	CASSYSTRERDTEAFF	TGTGCCAGCAGTTACTCGACCAGAGAAAGAGACACTGAAGCTTTCTTT
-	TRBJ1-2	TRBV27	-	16	CASSPLDRPDNYGYTF	TGTGCCAGCAGCCCCCTCGACAGGCCGGATAACTATGGCTACACCTTC
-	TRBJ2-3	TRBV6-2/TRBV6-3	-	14	CASSYEVSTDTQYF	TGTGCCAGCAGTTACGAGGTCAGCACAGATACGCAGTATTTT
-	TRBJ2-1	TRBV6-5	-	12	CASSYLKGEQFF	TGTGCCAGCAGTTACCTGAAGGGTGAGCAGTTCTTC
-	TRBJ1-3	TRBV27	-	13	CASSFSSGNTIYF	TGTGCCAGCAGTTTCAGCTCTGGAAACACCATATATTTT
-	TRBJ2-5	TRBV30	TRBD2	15	CAWTSTSAVKETQYF	TGTGCCTGGACATCAACTAGCGCAGTCAAAGAGACCCAGTACTTC
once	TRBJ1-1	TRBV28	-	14	CASSSLSWDTEAFF	TGTGCCAGCAGTTCCCTGAGTTGGGACACTGAAGCTTTCTTT
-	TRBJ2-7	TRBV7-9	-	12	CASSLGAYEQYF	TGTGCCAGCAGCTTAGGGGCCTACGAGCAGTACTTC
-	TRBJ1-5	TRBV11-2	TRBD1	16	CASSLAGQGNGQPQHF	TGTGCCAGCAGCTTAGCGGGACAGGGAAATGGTCAGCCCCAGCATTTT
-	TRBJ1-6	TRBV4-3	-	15	CASSQDAHSNSPLHF	TGCGCCAGCAGCCAAGATGCACATTCCAATTCACCCCTCCACTTT
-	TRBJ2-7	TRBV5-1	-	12	CASSFSSYEQYF	TGCGCCAGCAGCTTCAGCTCCTACGAGCAGTACTTC
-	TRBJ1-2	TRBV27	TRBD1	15	CASSLTDRPGYGYTF	TGTGCCAGCAGTTTAACGGACAGGCCAGGCTATGGCTACACCTTC
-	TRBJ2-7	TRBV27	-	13	CASSFSPLNEQYF	TGTGCCAGCAGTTTTTCCCCCCTAAACGAGCAGTACTTC
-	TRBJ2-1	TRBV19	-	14	CASSKRTVYNEQFF	TGTGCCAGTAGTAAGAGGACAGTCTACAATGAGCAGTTCTTC
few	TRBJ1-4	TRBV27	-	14	CASSSQGPGEKLFF	TGTGCCAGCAGTTCACAGGGTCCGGGCGAAAAACTGTTTTTT
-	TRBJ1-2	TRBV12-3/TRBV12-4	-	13	CASSLGINYGYTF	TGTGCCAGCAGTTTGGGGATAAACTATGGCTACACCTTC
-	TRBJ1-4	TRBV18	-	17	CASSPRTVTSTNEKLFF	TGTGCCAGCTCACCACGAACGGTTACTTCAACTAATGAAAAACTGTTTTTT
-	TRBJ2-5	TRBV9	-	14	CASSVGRLQETQYF	TGTGCCAGCAGCGTAGGACGGCTACAAGAGACCCAGTACTTC
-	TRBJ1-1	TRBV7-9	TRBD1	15	CASSLSGQGVTEAFF	TGTGCCAGCAGCCTCTCCGGACAGGGGGTCACTGAAGCTTTCTTT